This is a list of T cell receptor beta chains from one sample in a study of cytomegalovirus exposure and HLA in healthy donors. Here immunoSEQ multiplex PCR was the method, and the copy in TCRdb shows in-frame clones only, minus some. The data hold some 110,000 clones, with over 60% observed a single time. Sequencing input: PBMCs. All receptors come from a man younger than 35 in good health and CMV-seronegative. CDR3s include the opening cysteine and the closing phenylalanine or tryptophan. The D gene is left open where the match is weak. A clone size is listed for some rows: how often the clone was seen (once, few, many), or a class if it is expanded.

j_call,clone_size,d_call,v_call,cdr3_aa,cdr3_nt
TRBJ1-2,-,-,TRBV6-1,CASSEFTGFGYTF,TGTGCCAGCAGTGAATTCACAGGGTTTGGCTACACCTTC
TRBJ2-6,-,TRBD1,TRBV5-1,CASSLSGGSGNSGANVLTF,TGCGCCAGCAGCTTATCAGGGGGCAGCGGAAACTCTGGGGCCAACGTCCTGACTTTC
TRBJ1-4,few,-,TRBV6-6,CASSPRPGANEKLFF,TGTGCCAGCAGCCCCAGGCCCGGGGCTAATGAAAAACTGTTTTTT
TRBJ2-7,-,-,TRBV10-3,CAIRRTGATLAGYEQYF,TGTGCCATCAGAAGGACAGGGGCAACACTAGCGGGGTACGAGCAGTACTTC
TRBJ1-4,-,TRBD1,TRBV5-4,CASSYAGQSNEKLFF,TGTGCCAGCAGCTACGCGGGACAGTCAAATGAAAAACTGTTTTTT
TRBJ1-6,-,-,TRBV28,CASRWTRGMLSPLHF,TGTGCCAGCAGGTGGACAAGGGGGATGTTATCACCCCTCCACTTT
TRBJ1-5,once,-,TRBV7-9,CASSHGGGDNQPQHF,TGTGCCAGCAGCCACGGGGGGGGTGACAATCAGCCCCAGCATTTT
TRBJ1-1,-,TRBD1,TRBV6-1,CASFPGTALNTEAFF,TGTGCCAGCTTCCCTGGGACAGCCTTGAACACTGAAGCTTTCTTT
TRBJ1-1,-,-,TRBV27,CASSFRALVQANTEAFF,TGTGCCAGCAGTTTCAGGGCCCTCGTGCAGGCGAACACTGAAGCTTTCTTT
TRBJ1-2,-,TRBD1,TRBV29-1,CSVDRTGRRHGYPF,TGCAGCGTCGATCGGACAGGGCGGCGCCATGGCTACCCCTTC
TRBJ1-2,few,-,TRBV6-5,CASRDTGLNYGYPF,TGTGCCAGCAGGGACACGGGTTTGAACTATGGCTACCCCTTC
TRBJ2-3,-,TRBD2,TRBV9,CASSVPTSGRRYGTDTQYF,TGTGCCAGCAGCGTACCGACTAGCGGGAGAAGATATGGCACAGATACGCAGTATTTT
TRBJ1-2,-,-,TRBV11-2,CASSLGQDYGYTF,TGTGCCAGCAGCTTAGGACAGGACTATGGCTACACCTTC
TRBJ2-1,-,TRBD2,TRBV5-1,CASSSVASGGAHNEQFF,TGCGCCAGCAGCTCGGTAGCTAGCGGGGGGGCCCACAATGAGCAGTTCTTC
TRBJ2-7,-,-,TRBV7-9,CSCRGSYEQYF,TGTTCCTGTAGGGGCTCCTACGAGCAGTACTTC
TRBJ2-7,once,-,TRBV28,CASSLGQFDEQYF,TGTGCCAGCAGCCTAGGACAGTTCGACGAGCAGTACTTC
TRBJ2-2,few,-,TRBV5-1,CASSLGQNTGELFF,TGCGCCAGCAGCTTGGGACAAAACACCGGGGAGCTGTTTTTT
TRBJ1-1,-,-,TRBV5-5,CASSLSGGLTVEAFF,TGTGCCAGCAGCTTGTCGGGGGGACTAACCGTTGAAGCTTTCTTT
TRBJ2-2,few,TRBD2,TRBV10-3,CAIAGVSTGELFF,TGTGCCATTGCGGGGGTCAGCACCGGGGAGCTGTTTTTT
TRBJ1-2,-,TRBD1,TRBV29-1,CSVRLSGTGAGYTF,TGCAGCGTACGGCTATCAGGGACAGGGGCTGGCTACACCTTC
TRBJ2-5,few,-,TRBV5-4,CASSLPGRLETQYF,TGTGCCAGCAGCTTACCCGGAAGACTAGAGACCCAGTACTTC
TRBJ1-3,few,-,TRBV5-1,CASSGSSGNTIYF,TGCGCCAGCAGCGGTAGCTCTGGAAACACCATATATTTT
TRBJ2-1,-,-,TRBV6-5,CASSREGSSYNEQFF,TGTGCCAGCTCCCGTGAGGGAAGCTCCTACAATGAGCAGTTCTTC
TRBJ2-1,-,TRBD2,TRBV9,CASSEGRVRGESSYNEQFF,TGTGCCAGCAGCGAGGGGAGGGTCCGGGGGGAGAGCTCCTACAATGAGCAGTTCTTC
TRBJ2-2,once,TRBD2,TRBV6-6,CASRGGPVTGELFF,TGTGCCAGCCGGGGAGGGCCTGTCACCGGGGAGCTGTTTTTT
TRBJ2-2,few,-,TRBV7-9,CASSGSTGELFF,TGTGCCAGCAGCGGGAGCACCGGGGAGCTGTTTTTT
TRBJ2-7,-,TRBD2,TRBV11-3,CASSFGGTSGSYEQYF,TGTGCCAGCAGCTTCGGTGGGACTAGCGGGAGTTACGAGCAGTACTTC
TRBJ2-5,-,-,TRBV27,CASSLSILGRPETQYF,TGTGCCAGCAGTTTATCTATTCTGGGCAGGCCGGAGACCCAGTACTTC
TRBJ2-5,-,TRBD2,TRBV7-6,CASSPSGGAGSETQYF,TGTGCCAGCAGTCCTAGCGGGGGGGCTGGTTCGGAGACCCAGTACTTC
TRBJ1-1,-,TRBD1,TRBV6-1,CASRRRNTGGTEAFF,TGTGCCAGCAGACGGAGAAATACAGGGGGCACTGAAGCTTTCTTT
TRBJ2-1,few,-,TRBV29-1,CSSPGQGATSGGPSGYNEQFF,TGCAGCTCCCCCGGACAGGGGGCCACTAGCGGGGGGCCGTCCGGCTACAATGAGCAGTTCTTC
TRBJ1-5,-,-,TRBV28,CASSRQVEQPQHF,TGTGCCAGCAGTCGACAGGTCGAGCAGCCCCAGCATTTT
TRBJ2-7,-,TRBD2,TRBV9,CASSVSPSGTYEQYF,TGTGCCAGCAGCGTGTCACCTAGCGGGACCTACGAGCAGTACTTC
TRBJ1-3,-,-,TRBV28,CASSFTDLSGNTIYF,TGTGCCAGCAGTTTTACAGATCTCTCTGGAAACACCATATATTTT
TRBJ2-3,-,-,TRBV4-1,CASSQVWGGDTDTQYF,TGCGCCAGCAGCCAAGTTTGGGGGGGCGACACAGATACGCAGTATTTT
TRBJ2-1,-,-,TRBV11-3,CASSLDTSGSYNEQFF,TGTGCCAGCAGCTTAGATACGTCGGGATCCTACAATGAGCAGTTCTTC
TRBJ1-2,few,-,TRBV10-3,CAISLAGTQRHGYTF,TGTGCCATCAGTCTCGCCGGGACACAACGCCATGGCTACACCTTC
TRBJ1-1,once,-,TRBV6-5,CASSYSTGLNTEAFF,TGTGCCAGCAGTTACTCTACAGGATTGAACACTGAAGCTTTCTTT
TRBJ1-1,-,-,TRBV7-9,CASSLGQNTEAFF,TGTGCCAGCAGCTTAGGACAGAACACTGAAGCTTTCTTT
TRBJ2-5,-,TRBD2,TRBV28,CASSMPLAAQYF,TGTGCCAGCAGTATGCCCCTAGCGGCCCAGTACTTC
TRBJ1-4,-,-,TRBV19,CASSIGRIATNEKLFF,TGTGCCAGTAGTATAGGGAGGATTGCAACTAATGAAAAACTGTTTTTT
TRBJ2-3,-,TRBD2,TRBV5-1,CASSLDWGAGGTDTQYF,TGCGCCAGCAGCTTGGATTGGGGAGCGGGAGGGACAGATACGCAGTATTTT
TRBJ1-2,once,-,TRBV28,CASISFPPGRNYGYTF,TGTGCCAGCATCTCTTTCCCCCCAGGGAGGAACTATGGCTACACCTTC
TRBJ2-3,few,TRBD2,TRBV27,CASSLRFLAGVLDTQYF,TGTGCCAGCAGTTTAAGGTTCCTAGCGGGAGTACTGGATACGCAGTATTTT
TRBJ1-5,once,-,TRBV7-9,CSSSFPDQPQHF,TGTTCCAGCAGCTTCCCCGATCAGCCCCAGCATTTT
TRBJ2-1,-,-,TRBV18,CAGRTQGVHEQFF,TGTGCCGGTAGGACCCAAGGGGTCCATGAGCAGTTCTTC
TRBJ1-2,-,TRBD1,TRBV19,CATGQALYGYTF,TGTGCCACAGGACAGGCGCTCTATGGCTACACCTTC
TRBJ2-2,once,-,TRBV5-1,CASSLRQTFANTGELFF,TGCGCCAGCAGCTTGCGACAGACGTTCGCGAACACCGGGGAGCTGTTTTTT